The subject of this entry is one TCR beta chain. Its antigen remains unknown. Relative to the germline gene, one junction end is altered; a read error may explain this. The CDR3 spans 14 residues. Looked up from germline, CDR1 is SEHNR and CDR2 is FQNEAQ (reference sequence). Vbeta (60) and Jbeta (13) primers were used in the PCR. Some clones are missing from TCRdb's copy, which holds only in-frame ones; the method was immunoSEQ multiplex PCR. The data contain 130,000 or so clones, around 90% of them singletons. The sample comes from a study of cytomegalovirus exposure and HLA in healthy donors. Study-wide points: Researchers reported that a few CMV-associated chains were confirmed in vitro as CMV antigen-specific. Presence/absence analyses treated sequencing depth as roughly uniform across donors.

Sequencing input: PBMCs. The chain links TRBV7-9 to TRBJ1-1; no clear D gene. The source is a woman aged 35 to 49 in good health and CMV-seronegative. This CDR3 is CSSSLGMSGTEAFF. DNA of the CDR3: TGTTCCAGCAGCTTAGGGATGTCGGGCACTGAAGCTTTCTTT.